This record concerns one TCR beta chain sequence. Some clones are missing from TCRdb's copy, which holds only in-frame ones; the method was immunoSEQ multiplex PCR. The sample holds approximately 2.5 million clones; 80% to 95% are singletons and the top ten take approximately 0.35%. V was shortened by 2 bases and J by 7 bases, with 8 bases between the two germline ends. Germline V gene data show CDR1 as MDHEN and CDR2 as SYDVKM. The CDR3 sequence is 12 residues long. The data were taken from a study of shared clonotypes between healthy human individuals. This clonotype originated in a man between 18 and 29 years old in good health. Some clones in this sample may be carry-over from other donors' samples. The sample consisted of naive CD4+ T cells from PBMCs. Subset given: CD45RA+ positively selected. The rearrangement uses TRBV28 and TRBJ1-2; D might be TRBD1 (5 bases). This CDR3 is CASSLGGSGYTF. The CDR3 nucleotides are TGTGCCAGCAGTTTAGGGGGGAGTGGCTACACCTTC.